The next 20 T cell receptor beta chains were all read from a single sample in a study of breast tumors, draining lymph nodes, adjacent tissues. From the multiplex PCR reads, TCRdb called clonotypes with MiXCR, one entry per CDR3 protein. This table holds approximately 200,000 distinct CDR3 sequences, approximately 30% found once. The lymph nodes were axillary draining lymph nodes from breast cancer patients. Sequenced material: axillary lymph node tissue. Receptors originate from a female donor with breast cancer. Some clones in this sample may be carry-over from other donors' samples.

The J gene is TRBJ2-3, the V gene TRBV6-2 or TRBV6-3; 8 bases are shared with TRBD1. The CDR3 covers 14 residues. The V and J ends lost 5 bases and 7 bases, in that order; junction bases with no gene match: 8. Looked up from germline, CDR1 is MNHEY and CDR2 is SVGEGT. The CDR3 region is CASSHRTGRNTQYF. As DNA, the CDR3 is TGTGCCAGCAGTCACCGGACAGGGAGGAATACGCAGTATTTT.

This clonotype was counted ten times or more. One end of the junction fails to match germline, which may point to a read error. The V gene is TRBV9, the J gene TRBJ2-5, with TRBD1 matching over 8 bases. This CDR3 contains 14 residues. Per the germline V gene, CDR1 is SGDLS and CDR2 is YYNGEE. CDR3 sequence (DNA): TGTGCCAGCAGCGTGGGGGACAGGCTCGTTACCCAGTCCTTC. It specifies CASSVGDRLVTQSF.

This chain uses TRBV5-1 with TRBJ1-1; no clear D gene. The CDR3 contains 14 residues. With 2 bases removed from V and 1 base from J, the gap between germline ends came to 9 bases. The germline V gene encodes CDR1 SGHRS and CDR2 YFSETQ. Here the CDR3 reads CASSFKQQNTEAFF. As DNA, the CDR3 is TGCGCCAGCAGCTTCAAACAGCAGAACACTGAAGCTTTCTTT.

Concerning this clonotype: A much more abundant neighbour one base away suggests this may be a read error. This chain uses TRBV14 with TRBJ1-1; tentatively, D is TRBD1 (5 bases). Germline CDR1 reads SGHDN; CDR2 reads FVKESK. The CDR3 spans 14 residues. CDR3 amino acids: CASSQAGVLTEASF. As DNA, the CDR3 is TGTGCCAGCAGCCAAGCGGGGGTTCTCACTGAAGCTTCCTTT.

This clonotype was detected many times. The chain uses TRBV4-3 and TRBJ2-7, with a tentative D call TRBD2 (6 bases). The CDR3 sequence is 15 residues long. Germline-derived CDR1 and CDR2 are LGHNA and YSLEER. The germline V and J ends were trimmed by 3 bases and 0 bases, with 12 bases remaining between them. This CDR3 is CASSQYRDSSYEQYF. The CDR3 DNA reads TGCGCCAGCAGCCAGTACCGGGACTCCTCCTACGAGCAGTACTTC.

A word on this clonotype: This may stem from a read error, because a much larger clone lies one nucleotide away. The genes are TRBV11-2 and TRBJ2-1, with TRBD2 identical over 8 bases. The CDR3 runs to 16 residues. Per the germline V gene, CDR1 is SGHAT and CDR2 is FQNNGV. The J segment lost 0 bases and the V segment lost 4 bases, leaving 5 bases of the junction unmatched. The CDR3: CASSSRLALSYNEQFF. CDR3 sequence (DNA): TGTGCCAGCAGCTCACGACTAGCGCTCTCCTACAATGAGCAGTTCTTC.

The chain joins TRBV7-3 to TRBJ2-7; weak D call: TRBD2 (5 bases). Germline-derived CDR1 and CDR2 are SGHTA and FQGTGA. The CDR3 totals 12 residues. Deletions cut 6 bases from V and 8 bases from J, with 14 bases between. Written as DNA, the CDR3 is TGTGCCAGCAGTTCGAGGGTCGGACAGCAGTACTTC. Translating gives CASSSRVGQQYF.

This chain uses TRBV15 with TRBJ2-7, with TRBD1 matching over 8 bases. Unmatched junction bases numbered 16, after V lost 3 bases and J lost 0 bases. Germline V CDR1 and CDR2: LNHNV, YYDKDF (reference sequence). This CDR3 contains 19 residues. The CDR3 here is CATSSLDAPGQDLSYEQYF. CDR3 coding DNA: TGTGCCACCAGCAGCTTAGACGCCCCGGGACAGGACCTCTCCTACGAGCAGTACTTC. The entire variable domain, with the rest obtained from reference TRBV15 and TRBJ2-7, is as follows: DAMVIQNPRYQVTQFGKPVTLSCSQTLNHNVMYWYQQKSSQAPKLLFHYYDKDFNNEADTPDNFQSRRPNTSFCFLDIRSPGLGDTAMYLCATSSLDAPGQDLSYEQYFGPGTRLTVT.

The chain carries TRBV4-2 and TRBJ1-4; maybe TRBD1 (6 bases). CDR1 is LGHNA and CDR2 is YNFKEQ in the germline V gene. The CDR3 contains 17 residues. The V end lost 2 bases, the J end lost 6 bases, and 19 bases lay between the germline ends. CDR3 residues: CASSQSGGLLGDEKLFF. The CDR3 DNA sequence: TGTGCCAGCAGCCAAAGCGGGGGGCTCCTCGGAGATGAAAAACTGTTTTTT.

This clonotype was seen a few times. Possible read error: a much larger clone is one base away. This CDR3 is CSARDRSRFAYTF. DNA of the CDR3: TGCAGTGCTAGAGATAGGAGCAGGTTTGCCTACACCTTC. V is TRBV20-1 and J is TRBJ1-2; D not certain. The CDR3 loop spans 13 amino acids. With 0 bases removed from V and 10 bases from J, the gap between germline ends came to 15 bases. The germline V gene has CDR1 DFQATT and CDR2 SNEGSKA (reference sequence).

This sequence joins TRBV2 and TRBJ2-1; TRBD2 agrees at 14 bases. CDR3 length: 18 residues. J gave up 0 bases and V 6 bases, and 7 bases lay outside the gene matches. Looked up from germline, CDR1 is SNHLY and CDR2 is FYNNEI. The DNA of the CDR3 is TGTGCCAGCAGGACGACTAGCGGGAGGGGGAGCTCCTACAATGAGCAGTTCTTC. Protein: CASRTTSGRGSSYNEQFF.

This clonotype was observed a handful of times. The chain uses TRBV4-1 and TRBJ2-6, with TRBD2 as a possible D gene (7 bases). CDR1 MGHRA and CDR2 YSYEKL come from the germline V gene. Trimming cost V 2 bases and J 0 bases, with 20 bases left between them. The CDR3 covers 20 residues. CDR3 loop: CASSQRGGGAIFSGANVLTF. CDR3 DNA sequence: TGCGCCAGCAGCCAAAGAGGGGGGGGGGCGATCTTCTCTGGGGCCAACGTCCTGACTTTC.

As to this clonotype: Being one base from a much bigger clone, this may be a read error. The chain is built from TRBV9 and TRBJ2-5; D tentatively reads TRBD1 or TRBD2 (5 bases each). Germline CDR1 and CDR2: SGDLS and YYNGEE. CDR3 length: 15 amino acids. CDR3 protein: CASSPLWGPGETPYF. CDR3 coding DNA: TGTGCCAGCAGCCCATTGTGGGGCCCCGGGGAGACCCCGTACTTC.

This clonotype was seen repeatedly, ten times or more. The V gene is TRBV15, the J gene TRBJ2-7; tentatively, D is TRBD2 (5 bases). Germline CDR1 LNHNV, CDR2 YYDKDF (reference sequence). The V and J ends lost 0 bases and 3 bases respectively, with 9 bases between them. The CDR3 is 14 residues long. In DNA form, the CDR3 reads TGTGCCACCAGCAGAGACCTAGCCAGCTACGAGCAGTACTTC. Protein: CATSRDLASYEQYF.

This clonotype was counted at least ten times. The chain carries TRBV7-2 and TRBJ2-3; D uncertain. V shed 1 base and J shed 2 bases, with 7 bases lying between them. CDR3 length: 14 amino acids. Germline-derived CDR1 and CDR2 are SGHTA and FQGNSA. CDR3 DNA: TGTGCCAGCAGCTTAGGTACCTTCACAGATACGCAGTATTTT. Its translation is CASSLGTFTDTQYF.

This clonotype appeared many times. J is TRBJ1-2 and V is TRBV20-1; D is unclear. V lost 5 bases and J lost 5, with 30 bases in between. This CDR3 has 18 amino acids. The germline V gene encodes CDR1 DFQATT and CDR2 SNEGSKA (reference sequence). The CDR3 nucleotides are TGCAGTGCTCAGGCGGAACCATTTGAAGGACGGTATACTTATGGCTACACCTTC. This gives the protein CSAQAEPFEGRYTYGYTF.

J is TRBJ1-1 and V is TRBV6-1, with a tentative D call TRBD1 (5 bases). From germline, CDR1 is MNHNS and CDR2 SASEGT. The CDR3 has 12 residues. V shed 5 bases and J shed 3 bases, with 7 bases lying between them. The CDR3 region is CASSQGYTEAFF. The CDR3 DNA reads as TGTGCCAGCAGTCAGGGTTACACTGAAGCTTTCTTT.

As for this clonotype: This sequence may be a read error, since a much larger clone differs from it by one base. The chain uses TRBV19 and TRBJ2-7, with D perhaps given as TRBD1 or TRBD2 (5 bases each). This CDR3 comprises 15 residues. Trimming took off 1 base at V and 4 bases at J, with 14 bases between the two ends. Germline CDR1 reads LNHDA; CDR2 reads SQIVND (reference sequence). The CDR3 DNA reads TGTGCCAGTAGTATAGGGGGGTATTCCGGATACGAGCAGTACTTC. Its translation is CASSIGGYSGYEQYF.

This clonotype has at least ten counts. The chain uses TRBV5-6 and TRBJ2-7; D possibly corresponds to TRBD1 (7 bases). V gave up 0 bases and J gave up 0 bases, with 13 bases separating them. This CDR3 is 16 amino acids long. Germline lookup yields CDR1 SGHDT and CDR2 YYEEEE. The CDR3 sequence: CASSLVAGGSSYEQYF. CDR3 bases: TGTGCCAGCAGCTTGGTGGCAGGGGGGAGCTCCTACGAGCAGTACTTC.

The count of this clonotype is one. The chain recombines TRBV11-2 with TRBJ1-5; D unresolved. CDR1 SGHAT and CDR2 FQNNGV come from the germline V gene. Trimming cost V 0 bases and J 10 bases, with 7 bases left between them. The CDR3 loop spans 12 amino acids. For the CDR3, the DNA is TGTGCCAGCAGCTTAGATCTGGGACCCCAGCATTTT. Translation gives CASSLDLGPQHF.